This passage covers 24 T cell receptor beta chains from one sample sequenced in a study of Graves' ophthalmopathy and Graves' hyperthyroidism. Amplified TCR beta CDR3 regions were obtained using RNA transcripts as template. Investigators did first-round RT-PCR with HTBI primers, then second-round multiplex PCR. TCRdb recomputed calls from the multiplex PCR reads with MiXCR, one row per CDR3 protein. The table shows fewer than 600,000 distinct CDR3 sequences, with roughly an eighth occurring only once. The sample taken for sequencing was blood. Receptors originate from a woman in her 30s with Graves' ophthalmopathy.

In this sample, this clonotype turned up many times. The chain employs TRBV6-1 and TRBJ1-5; perhaps TRBD1 as D (6 bases). The CDR3 is 13 residues long. Between the trimmed V and J ends, which lost 6 bases and 8 bases, there was a span of 14 bases. Germline values: CDR1 MNHNS, CDR2 SASEGT. As DNA, the CDR3 is TGTGCCAGCAGAGACAGGTTTTCGGAGCCCCAGCATTTT. Encoded protein: CASRDRFSEPQHF.

The rearrangement links TRBV12-3 or TRBV12-4 to TRBJ1-2, with TRBD1 matching 9 bases. The CDR3 is 15 residues long. V dropped 4 bases and J dropped 6; count of bases not matched to a gene: 9. As DNA, the CDR3 is TGTGCCAGCAGTTCCCACAGGGACAGGGCCCATGGCTACACCTTC. Translated: CASSSHRDRAHGYTF.

As regards this clonotype: This may be a read error, as it is one base from a much larger clone. The rearrangement joins TRBV10-3 to TRBJ2-7; 8 bases fit TRBD1. The CDR3 runs to 13 residues. With V trimmed by 4 bases and J by 2 bases, 1 base remained unmatched. The germline CDR1 and CDR2 sequences are ENHRY and SYGVKD. Here the CDR3 reads CAISGTGTYEQYF. The CDR3 nucleotides read TGTGCCATCAGTGGGACAGGGACCTACGAGCAGTACTTC.

This chain connects TRBV6-5 to TRBJ1-2; D may be TRBD1 (5 bases). V dropped 7 bases and J dropped 4 bases, with 16 bases sitting between them. This CDR3 spans 14 amino acids. The V gene's germline CDR1 is MNHEY and CDR2 SVGAGI. CDR3: CASIRDLFAYGYTF. For the CDR3, the DNA is TGTGCCAGCATTAGGGACCTGTTCGCCTATGGCTACACCTTC.

Many counts were recorded for this clonotype. The CDR3 nucleotides read TGTGCCAGCAGCGTATGGAGGGATCTTGACTATGGCTACACCTTC. It is translated as CASSVWRDLDYGYTF. This chain connects TRBV9 to TRBJ1-2; no clear D. The CDR3 sequence is 15 residues long. Germline loops: CDR1 SGDLS, CDR2 YYNGEE. With 1 base removed from V and 3 bases from J, the gap between germline ends came to 13 bases.

Many counts were recorded for this clonotype. The V gene is TRBV20-1, the J gene TRBJ1-1; no clear D gene. Germline CDR1 is DFQATT and CDR2 is SNEGSKA (reference sequence). Trimming stripped 4 bases from V and 0 bases from J, with 3 bases between. This CDR3 spans 11 amino acids. The DNA of the CDR3 is TGCAGTGCTATAGTGAACACTGAAGCTTTCTTT. Encoded protein: CSAIVNTEAFF.

This clonotype was counted a single time. The junction differs from germline at one of its ends, possibly a read error. This chain joins TRBV19 and TRBJ1-6; D is perhaps TRBD1 (6 bases). The CDR3 sequence is 14 residues long. Germline V gene data show CDR1 as LNHDA and CDR2 as SQIVND (reference sequence). CDR3 DNA: TGTGCCAGTAGTCGGCGACAGGATAACTCACCCCTCCACTTT. Protein: CASSRRQDNSPLHF.

The chain combines TRBV12-3 or TRBV12-4 with TRBJ1-1; D call uncertain. CDR3 size: 13 residues. V was trimmed by 8 bases and J by 3 bases, leaving 13 bases between them. The CDR3 DNA is TGTGCCAGCTATTTAGACTTTTACACTGAAGCTTTCTTT. Amino acid sequence: CASYLDFYTEAFF.

This clonotype was recorded many times. The rearrangement joins TRBV15 to TRBJ1-1; unclear D gene. V was cut by 3 bases and J by 2 bases, with 10 bases left in between. This CDR3 has 14 residues. Per germline, CDR1 LNHNV and CDR2 YYDKDF (reference sequence). CDR3 in DNA: TGTGCCACCAGCAGGGTCATGGAAAACACTGAAGCTTTCTTT. This gives the protein CATSRVMENTEAFF.

The rearrangement uses TRBV5-1 and TRBJ2-7; 13 bases align to TRBD2. V lost 2 bases and J lost 3; bases outside the gene matches: 5. This CDR3 has 16 residues. Germline V gene sequence: CDR1 SGHRS, CDR2 YFSETQ. The CDR3 DNA is TGCGCCAGCAGCTTACGGACTAGCGGGAGTATCTACGAGCAGTACTTC. Residues: CASSLRTSGSIYEQYF.

This clonotype was seen at least ten times. The chain uses TRBV12-3 or TRBV12-4 and TRBJ2-2; 8 bases fit TRBD1. Losses at the gene ends were 6 bases for V and 6 bases for J; bases not matched to a gene: 9. The CDR3 consists of 15 residues. CDR3 sequence (DNA): TGTGCCAGCAGCTTCAGACCGGGACAGGCCGGGGAGCTGTTTTTT. It codes for CASSFRPGQAGELFF.

V gene TRBV5-1 combines with J gene TRBJ1-3; D not resolved. The CDR3 runs to 16 residues. Trimming removed 0 bases from V and 4 bases from J, with 14 bases in between. CDR1 SGHRS and CDR2 YFSETQ come from the germline V gene. CDR3 DNA: TGCGCCAGCAGCTTGGGAGTCGAGTCCTTCGGAAACACCATATATTTT. Protein product: CASSLGVESFGNTIYF.

This clonotype was counted ten times or more. The chain recombines TRBV9 with TRBJ2-4; D perhaps matches TRBD1 (7 bases). CDR3 length equals 13 residues. V lost 0 bases and J lost 8, with 9 bases in between. Germline CDR1 SGDLS, CDR2 YYNGEE. CDR3 residues: CASSVGRGDIQYF. CDR3 DNA sequence: TGTGCCAGCAGCGTAGGCAGGGGGGACATTCAGTACTTC.

The V call is TRBV12-3 or TRBV12-4, the J call TRBJ2-1; D possibly corresponds to TRBD1 (6 bases). The V gene lost 3 bases and the J gene lost 7 bases, with 10 bases spanning the gap. The CDR3 has 13 residues. In DNA form, the CDR3 reads TGTGCCAGCAGTTTGCTAAGGGGGAATGAGCAGTTCTTC. Translation: CASSLLRGNEQFF.

In this sample, this clonotype turned up once. J is TRBJ1-1 and V is TRBV2; D not certain. Trimming took off 4 bases at V and 3 bases at J, with 15 bases between the two ends. This CDR3 spans 15 amino acids. Germline loops: CDR1 SNHLY, CDR2 FYNNEI. CDR3 DNA sequence: TGTGCCAGCAGTGCTATTTCTCCTGGGGACACTGAAGCTTTCTTT. Translation: CASSAISPGDTEAFF.

This clonotype occurred many times. The chain uses TRBV15 and TRBJ2-3; perhaps D is TRBD1 or TRBD2 (5 bases each). In germline, CDR1 is LNHNV, CDR2 YYDKDF (reference sequence). The V end was cut by 5 bases, the J end by 2 bases, with 20 bases between. The CDR3 sequence is 17 residues long. The CDR3 spells CATSGRDPIAVTDTQYF. In DNA form, the CDR3 reads TGTGCCACCAGCGGCAGGGACCCAATTGCCGTCACAGATACGCAGTATTTT.

This clonotype was seen at least ten times. V is TRBV6-5 and J is TRBJ1-2, with 8 bases aligning to TRBD1. The length of the CDR3 is 15 residues. V lost 0 bases, J lost 5 bases, and 5 bases stayed unmatched. CDR1 MNHEY and CDR2 SVGAGI come from the germline V gene. The CDR3 DNA follows: TGTGCCAGCAGTTACTCCCAGGGGGCTGAGTATGGCTACACCTTC. Protein product: CASSYSQGAEYGYTF.

This clonotype was detected ten times or more. This rearrangement joins TRBV27 to TRBJ2-7, with 8 bases that match TRBD2. This CDR3 has 16 residues. The V and J ends lost 2 bases and 0 bases, in that order; junction bases with no gene match: 6. Germline CDR1 is MNHEY and CDR2 is SMNVEV (reference sequence). The CDR3 region has the DNA TGTGCCAGCAGTTTAAAGGCTAGCGGGTTCTCCTACGAGCAGTACTTC. It encodes CASSLKASGFSYEQYF.

In its sample, this clonotype was seen many times. This chain's CDR3 is CAPATDLQETQYF. CDR3 DNA sequence: TGTGCCCCCGCTACAGACCTCCAAGAGACCCAGTACTTC. The rearrangement links TRBV24-1 to TRBJ2-5; no firm D call. Germline CDR1 and CDR2: KGHDR and SFDVKD. Trimming pared 12 bases from V and 1 base from J, leaving 14 bases between. The CDR3 spans 13 residues.

In this sample, this clonotype turned up many times. The J gene is TRBJ1-1, the V gene TRBV6-1; 9 positions agree with TRBD1. Trimming at V came to 7 bases and at J to 5 bases, leaving 8 bases not matched to a gene. This CDR3 has 14 residues. Per germline, CDR1 MNHNS and CDR2 SASEGT. CDR3 in DNA: TGTGCCAGCACCAGGGGACAGGGAAATACTGAAGCTTTCTTT. Protein product: CASTRGQGNTEAFF.

This clonotype came up many times. CDR3 coding DNA: TGCGCCAGCAGCCAGCCACCTGGGACGGGAAGCTCCTACGAGCAGTACTTC. It is translated as CASSQPPGTGSSYEQYF. The chain couples TRBV4-1 to TRBJ2-7; tentatively, D is TRBD1 or TRBD2 (5 bases each). The V end was cut by 3 bases, the J end by 0 bases, with 18 bases between. CDR3 length: 17 amino acids. Germline CDR1 and CDR2: MGHRA and YSYEKL.

This clonotype came up many times. V usage is TRBV2 and J usage is TRBJ1-2; 9 bases match TRBD1. In germline, CDR1 is SNHLY, CDR2 FYNNEI. The CDR3 is 13 amino acids. The J segment lost 9 bases and the V segment lost 6 bases, leaving 8 bases of the junction unmatched. CDR3 region: CASRPGQGLSYTF. The DNA of the CDR3 is TGTGCCAGCAGACCGGGACAGGGTTTGAGCTACACCTTC.

This clonotype was counted ten times or more. This sequence joins TRBV12-3 or TRBV12-4 and TRBJ2-2; 10 bases match TRBD2. This CDR3 region has 16 residues. V shed 0 bases, J shed 7 bases, and the junction held 5 bases outside the gene matches. The CDR3 protein is CASSLASGGIGGELFF. In DNA, the CDR3 is TGTGCCAGCAGTTTAGCTAGCGGGGGGATCGGCGGGGAGCTGTTTTTT.

This clonotype has ten or more counts. The V call is TRBV27, the J call TRBJ2-7; TRBD1 matches at 10 bases. The CDR3 consists of 15 residues. Germline V gene data show CDR1 as MNHEY and CDR2 as SMNVEV (reference sequence). Trimming cost V 5 bases and J 5 bases; bases outside gene matches: 9. CDR3 nucleotide sequence: TGTGCCAGCAGTCCCCCGGGACAGGGGAAGAACGAGCAGTACTTC. Translated: CASSPPGQGKNEQYF.